This T cell receptor (beta chain) is drawn from a study of control samples from healthy donors and cancer patients. With V trimmed by 7 bases and J by 3 bases, 10 bases remained unmatched. CDR3 size: 16 residues. Germline loops: CDR1 LNHDA, CDR2 SQIVND (reference sequence). Data came from immunoSEQ multiplex PCR; TCRdb stores just in-frame clones and leaves some out. The data hold about 72,000 clones, with roughly 92% observed a single time. This rearrangement joins TRBV19 to TRBJ1-5; 9 bases are shared with TRBD1. The receptor comes from a woman aged 55-70 years in good health. Sequencing was done on a sample of blood. In nucleotides, the CDR3 is TGTGCCAGTACCTACGTGGGACAGGGACTCAATCAGCCCCAGCATTTT. It encodes CASTYVGQGLNQPQHF.